This T cell receptor beta chain was obtained from a study of technical replicates of blood from four donors. This table comes from immunoSEQ multiplex PCR, and its TCRdb copy is limited to in-frame clones, with some not included. The sample lists approximately 94,000 clones, less than 96% occurring once. The ends were cut back, 2 bases at V and 4 bases at J, with 8 bases in the middle. Germline CDR1 and CDR2: GTSNPN and SVGIG (reference sequence). The CDR3 sequence is 13 residues long. The chain links TRBV30 to TRBJ1-4; possible D gene TRBD1, 5 bases. Sequenced material: T cells isolated from PBMCs. The source is a human donor in good health. CDR3 loop: CAWSSGINEKLFF. CDR3 coding DNA: TGTGCCTGGAGTTCAGGGATTAATGAAAAACTGTTTTTT. Together with reference TRBV30 and TRBJ1-4, the CDR3 gives the full variable domain: SQTIHQWPATLVQPVGSPLSLECTVEGTSNPNLYWYRQAAGRGLQLLFYSVGIGQISSEVPQNLSASRPQDRQFILSSKKLLLSDSGFYLCAWSSGINEKLFFGSGTQLSVL.